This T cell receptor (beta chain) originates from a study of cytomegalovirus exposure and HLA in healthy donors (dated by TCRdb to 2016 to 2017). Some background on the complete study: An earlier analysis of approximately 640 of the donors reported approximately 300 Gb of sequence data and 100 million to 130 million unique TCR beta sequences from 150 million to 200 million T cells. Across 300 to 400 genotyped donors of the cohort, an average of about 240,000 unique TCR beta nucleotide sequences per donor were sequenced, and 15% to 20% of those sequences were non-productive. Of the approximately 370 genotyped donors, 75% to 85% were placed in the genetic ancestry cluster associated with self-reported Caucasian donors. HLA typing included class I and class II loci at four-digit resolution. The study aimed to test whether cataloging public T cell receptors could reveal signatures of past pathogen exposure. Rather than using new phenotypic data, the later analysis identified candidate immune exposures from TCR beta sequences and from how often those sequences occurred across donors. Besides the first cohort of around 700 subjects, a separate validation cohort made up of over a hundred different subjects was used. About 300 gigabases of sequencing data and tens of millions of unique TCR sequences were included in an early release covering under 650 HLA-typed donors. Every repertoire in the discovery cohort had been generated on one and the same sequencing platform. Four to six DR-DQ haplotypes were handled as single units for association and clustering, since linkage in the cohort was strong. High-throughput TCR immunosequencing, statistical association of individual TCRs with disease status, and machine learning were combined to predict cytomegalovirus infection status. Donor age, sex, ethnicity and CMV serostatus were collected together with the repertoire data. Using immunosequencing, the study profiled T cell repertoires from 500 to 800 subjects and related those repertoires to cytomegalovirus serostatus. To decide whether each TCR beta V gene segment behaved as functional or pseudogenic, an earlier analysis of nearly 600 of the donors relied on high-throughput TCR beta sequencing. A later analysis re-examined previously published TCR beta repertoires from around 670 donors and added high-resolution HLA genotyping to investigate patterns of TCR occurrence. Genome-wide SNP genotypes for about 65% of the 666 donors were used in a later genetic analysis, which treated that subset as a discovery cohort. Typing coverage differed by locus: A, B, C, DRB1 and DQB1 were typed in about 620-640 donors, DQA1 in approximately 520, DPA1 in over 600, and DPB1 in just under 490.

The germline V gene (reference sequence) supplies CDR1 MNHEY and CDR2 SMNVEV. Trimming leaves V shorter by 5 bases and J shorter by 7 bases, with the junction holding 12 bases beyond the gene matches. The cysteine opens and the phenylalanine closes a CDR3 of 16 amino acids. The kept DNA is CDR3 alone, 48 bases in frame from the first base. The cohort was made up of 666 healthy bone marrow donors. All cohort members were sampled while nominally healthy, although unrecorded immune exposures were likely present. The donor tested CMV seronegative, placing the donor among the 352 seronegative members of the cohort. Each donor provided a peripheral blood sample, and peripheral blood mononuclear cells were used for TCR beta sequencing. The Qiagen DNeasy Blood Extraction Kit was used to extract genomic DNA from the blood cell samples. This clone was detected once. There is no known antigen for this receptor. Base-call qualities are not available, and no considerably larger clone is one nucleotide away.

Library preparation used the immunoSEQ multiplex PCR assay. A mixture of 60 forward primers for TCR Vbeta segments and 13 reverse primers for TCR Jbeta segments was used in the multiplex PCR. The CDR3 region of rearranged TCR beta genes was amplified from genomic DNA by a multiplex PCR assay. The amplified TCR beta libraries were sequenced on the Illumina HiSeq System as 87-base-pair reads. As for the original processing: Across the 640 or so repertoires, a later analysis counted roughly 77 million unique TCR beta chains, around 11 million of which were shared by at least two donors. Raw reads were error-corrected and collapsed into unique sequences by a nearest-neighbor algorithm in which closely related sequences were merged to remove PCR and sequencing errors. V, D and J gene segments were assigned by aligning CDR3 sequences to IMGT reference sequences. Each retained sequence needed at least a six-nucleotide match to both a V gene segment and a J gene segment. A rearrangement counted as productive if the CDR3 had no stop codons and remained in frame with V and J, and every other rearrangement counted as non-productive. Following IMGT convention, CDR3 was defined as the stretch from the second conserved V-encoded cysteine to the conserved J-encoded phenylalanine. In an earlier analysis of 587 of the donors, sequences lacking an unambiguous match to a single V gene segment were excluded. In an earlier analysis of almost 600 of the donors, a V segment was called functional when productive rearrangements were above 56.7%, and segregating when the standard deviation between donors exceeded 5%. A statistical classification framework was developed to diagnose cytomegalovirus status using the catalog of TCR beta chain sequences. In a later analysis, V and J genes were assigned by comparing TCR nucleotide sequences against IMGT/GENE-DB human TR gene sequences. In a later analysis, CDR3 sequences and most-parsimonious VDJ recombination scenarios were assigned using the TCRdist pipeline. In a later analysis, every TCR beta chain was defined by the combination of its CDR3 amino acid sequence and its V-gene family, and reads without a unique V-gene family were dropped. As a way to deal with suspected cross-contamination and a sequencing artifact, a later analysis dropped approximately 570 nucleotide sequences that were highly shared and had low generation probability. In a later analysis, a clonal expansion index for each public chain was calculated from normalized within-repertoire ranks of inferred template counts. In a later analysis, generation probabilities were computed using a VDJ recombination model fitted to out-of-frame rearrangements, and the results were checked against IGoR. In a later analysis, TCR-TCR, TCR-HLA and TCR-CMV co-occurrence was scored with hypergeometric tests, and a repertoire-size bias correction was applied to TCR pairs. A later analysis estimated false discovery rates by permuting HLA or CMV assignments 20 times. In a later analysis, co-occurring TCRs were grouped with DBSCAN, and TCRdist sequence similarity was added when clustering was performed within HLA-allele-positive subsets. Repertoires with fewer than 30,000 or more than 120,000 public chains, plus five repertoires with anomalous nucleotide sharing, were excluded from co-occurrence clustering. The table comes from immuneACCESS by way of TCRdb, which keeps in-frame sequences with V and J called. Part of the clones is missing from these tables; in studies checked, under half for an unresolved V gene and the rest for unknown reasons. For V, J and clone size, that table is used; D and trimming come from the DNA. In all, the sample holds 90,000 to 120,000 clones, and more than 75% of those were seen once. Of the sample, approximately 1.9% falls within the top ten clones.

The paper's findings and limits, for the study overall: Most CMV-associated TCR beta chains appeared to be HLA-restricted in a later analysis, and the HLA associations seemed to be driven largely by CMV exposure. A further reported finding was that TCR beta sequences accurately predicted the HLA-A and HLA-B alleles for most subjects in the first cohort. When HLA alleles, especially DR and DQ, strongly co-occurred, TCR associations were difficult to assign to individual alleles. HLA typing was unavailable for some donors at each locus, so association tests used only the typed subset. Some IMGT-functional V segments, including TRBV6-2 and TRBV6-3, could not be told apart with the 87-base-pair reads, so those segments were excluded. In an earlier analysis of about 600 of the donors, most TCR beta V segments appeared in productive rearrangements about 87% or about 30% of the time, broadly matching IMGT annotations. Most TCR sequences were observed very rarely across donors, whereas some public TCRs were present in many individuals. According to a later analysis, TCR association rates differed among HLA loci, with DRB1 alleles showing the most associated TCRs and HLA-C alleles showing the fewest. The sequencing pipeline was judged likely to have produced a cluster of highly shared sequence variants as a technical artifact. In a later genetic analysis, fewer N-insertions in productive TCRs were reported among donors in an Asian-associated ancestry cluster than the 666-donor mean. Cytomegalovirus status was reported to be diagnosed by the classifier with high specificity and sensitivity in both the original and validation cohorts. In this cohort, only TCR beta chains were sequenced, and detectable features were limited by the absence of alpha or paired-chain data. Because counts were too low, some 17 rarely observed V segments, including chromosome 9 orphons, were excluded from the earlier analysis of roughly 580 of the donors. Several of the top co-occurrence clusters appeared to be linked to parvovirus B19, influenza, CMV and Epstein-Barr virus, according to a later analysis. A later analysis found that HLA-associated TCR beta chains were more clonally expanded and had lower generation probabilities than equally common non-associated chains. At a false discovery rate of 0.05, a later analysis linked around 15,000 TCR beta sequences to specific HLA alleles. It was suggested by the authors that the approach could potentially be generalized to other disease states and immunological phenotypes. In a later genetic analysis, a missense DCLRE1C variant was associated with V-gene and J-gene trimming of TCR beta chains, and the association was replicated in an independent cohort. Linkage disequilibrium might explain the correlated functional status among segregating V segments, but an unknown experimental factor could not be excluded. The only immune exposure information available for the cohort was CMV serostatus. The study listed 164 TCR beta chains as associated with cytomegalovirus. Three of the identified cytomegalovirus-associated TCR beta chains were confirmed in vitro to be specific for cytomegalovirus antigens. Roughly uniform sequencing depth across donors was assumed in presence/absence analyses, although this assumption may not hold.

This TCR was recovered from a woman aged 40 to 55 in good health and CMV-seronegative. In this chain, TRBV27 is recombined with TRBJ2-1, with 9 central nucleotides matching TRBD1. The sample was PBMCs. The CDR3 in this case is CASSLKDRGPQNEQFF. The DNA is TGTGCCAGCAGTCTCAAGGACAGGGGCCCCCAGAATGAGCAGTTCTTC.